These 24 T cell receptor beta chains came from one sample sequenced in a study of T cell repertoires in aging, cancer and after chemotherapy. TCR beta rearrangements were amplified from peripheral blood genomic DNA. Rearranged V-D-J TRB sequences were amplified with a mixed TRB-A/B primer pool. TCRdb fed the multiplex PCR reads into MiXCR, producing one record per CDR3 protein. The sample consists of some 6,300 distinct CDR3 sequences, 20% to 30% of them appearing once. Sequenced material: blood. All receptors derive from a human donor with a blood cancer.

By share of the sample, this clonotype is medium-sized. The chain links TRBV27 to TRBJ2-1, with TRBD2 as a possible D gene (5 bases). V was trimmed by 3 bases and J by 2 bases, leaving 14 bases between them. Germline V gene lookup returns CDR1 MNHEY and CDR2 SMNVEV (reference sequence). The CDR3 has 16 residues. CDR3: CASSFSLATAYNEQFF. The CDR3 DNA is TGTGCCAGCAGTTTTTCGCTAGCTACAGCCTACAATGAGCAGTTCTTC.

By share of the sample, this clonotype is medium-sized (0.01 to 0.1%). V is TRBV19 and J is TRBJ2-3; 7 bases map to TRBD2. V dropped 4 bases and J dropped 2; count of bases not matched to a gene: 3. Germline lookup yields CDR1 LNHDA and CDR2 SQIVND (reference sequence). The CDR3 loop spans 14 amino acids. The CDR3 region is CASSRGTTTDTQYF. In nucleotides, the CDR3 is TGTGCCAGTAGTAGAGGGACTACCACAGATACGCAGTATTTT.

The chain joins TRBV30 to TRBJ2-7, with D perhaps assigned TRBD1 or TRBD2 (5 bases each). The V and J ends lost 3 bases and 2 bases respectively, with 14 bases between them. The V gene's germline CDR1 is GTSNPN and CDR2 SVGIG (reference sequence). The CDR3 extends over 14 amino acids. CDR3: CAWRSGRYTYEQYF. The CDR3 coding sequence is TGTGCCTGGAGGTCGGGGCGGTACACCTACGAGCAGTACTTC.

The rearrangement joins TRBV5-1 to TRBJ1-2, with D maybe TRBD1 (5 bases). This CDR3 is built from 14 residues. Germline V lookup: CDR1 SGHRS, CDR2 YFSETQ. The V end was cut by 4 bases, the J end by 4 bases, with 14 bases between. The CDR3 sequence is CASSVTEGGYGYTF. For the CDR3, the DNA is TGCGCCAGCAGCGTGACAGAGGGCGGCTATGGCTACACCTTC.

This clonotype rates as medium-sized (0.01 to 0.1%). This sequence joins TRBV5-6 and TRBJ1-6; D perhaps matches TRBD1 (6 bases). Trimming removed 5 bases at V and 5 bases at J, with 11 bases between. Germline loops: CDR1 SGHDT, CDR2 YYEEEE. The CDR3 covers 14 residues. CDR3 loop: CASRLQGNNSPLHF. CDR3 bases: TGTGCCAGCAGGCTTCAGGGGAATAATTCACCCCTCCACTTT.

There are a few counts of this clonotype. The chain uses TRBV18 and TRBJ2-7, with D possibly called TRBD1 or TRBD2 (5 bases each). The ends were cut back, 3 bases at V and 6 bases at J, with 9 bases in the middle. Germline values: CDR1 KGHSH, CDR2 LQKENI. The CDR3 length is 12 residues. The CDR3 sequence: CASSPGTSEQYF. The DNA of the CDR3 is TGTGCCAGCTCACCGGGGACCTCCGAGCAGTACTTC.

This clonotype is deemed medium-sized (0.01 to 0.1%). The J gene is TRBJ2-5, the V gene TRBV6-5, with TRBD2 identical over 12 bases. V lost 4 bases and J lost 1; bases outside the gene matches: 1. Per germline, CDR1 MNHEY and CDR2 SVGAGI. The CDR3 is made up of 15 amino acids. The DNA of the CDR3 is TGTGCCAGCAGTTCGGGACTAGCGGGCCAAGAGACCCAGTACTTC. Translation: CASSSGLAGQETQYF.

This clonotype was detected only a few times. This chain connects TRBV7-2 to TRBJ2-5, with D uncertain. Germline V gives CDR1 SGHTA, CDR2 FQGNSA. With 5 bases removed from V and 5 bases from J, the gap between germline ends came to 6 bases. This CDR3 comprises 11 residues. CDR3 region: CASSRSETQYF. The CDR3 DNA follows: TGTGCCAGCAGCCGATCTGAGACCCAGTACTTC.

This clonotype is large (0.1 to 1%) in the sample. The chain carries TRBV29-1 and TRBJ2-1; tentatively, D is TRBD1 or TRBD2 (5 bases each). Trimming took 4 bases from V and 9 from J, leaving 7 bases between them. CDR3 size: 10 residues. Germline assignment: CDR1 SQVTM and CDR2 ANQGSEA. The CDR3 DNA reads TGCAGCGTTGGAGGGACTGAGCAGTTCTTC. Translated: CSVGGTEQFF.

This clonotype has just a few counts. The J gene is TRBJ2-1, the V gene TRBV5-1; no clear D. CDR1 is SGHRS, CDR2 YFSETQ, per germline. Trimming removed 4 bases at V and 1 base at J, with 6 bases between. The CDR3 totals 13 residues. The CDR3 loop is CASSNRSYNEQFF. As DNA, the CDR3 is TGCGCCAGCAGCAACAGATCCTACAATGAGCAGTTCTTC.

The V gene is TRBV5-1, the J gene TRBJ2-7; the match to TRBD1 covers 8 bases. V lost 4 bases, J lost 2 bases, and 5 bases stayed unmatched. Germline V lookup: CDR1 SGHRS, CDR2 YFSETQ. The CDR3 runs 14 residues. CDR3 coding DNA: TGCGCCAGCAGCCCCCGGGACAGGACCTACGAGCAGTACTTC. This sequence encodes CASSPRDRTYEQYF.

This clonotype counts as medium-sized. CDR3 protein: CATAPGTGGNEQFF. DNA of the CDR3: TGTGCCACTGCCCCCGGGACAGGCGGGAATGAGCAGTTCTTC. The J gene is TRBJ2-1, the V gene TRBV19, with 8 bases lining up with TRBD1. V was pared by 10 bases and J by 7 bases, with 12 bases of the junction left unmatched. This CDR3 has 14 residues. In germline, CDR1 is LNHDA, CDR2 SQIVND (reference sequence).

V is TRBV20-1 and J is TRBJ2-5; possible D gene TRBD1, 6 bases. This CDR3 has 13 amino acids. CDR1 DFQATT and CDR2 SNEGSKA come from the germline V gene (reference sequence). Trimming took 5 bases from V and 0 from J, leaving 10 bases between them. The CDR3 here is CSARTGNQETQYF. The DNA for the CDR3 is TGCAGTGCTCGAACAGGGAACCAAGAGACCCAGTACTTC.

The gene calls are TRBV2 and TRBJ2-3; 9 bases map to TRBD2. Per the germline V gene, CDR1 is SNHLY and CDR2 is FYNNEI. The trim removed 9 bases at V and 4 bases at J, leaving 8 bases unmatched. The CDR3 has 14 residues. Here the CDR3 reads CASKAGGQADTQYF. CDR3 DNA: TGTGCCAGTAAAGCGGGGGGCCAAGCAGATACGCAGTATTTT.

This clonotype is medium-sized (0.01 to 0.1%). The rearrangement uses TRBV27 and TRBJ2-5, with TRBD2 matching over 10 bases. The CDR3 has 20 amino acids. Germline CDR1 and CDR2: MNHEY and SMNVEV (reference sequence). The V gene end was trimmed by 4 bases and the J gene end by 2 bases; junction bases not matched to a gene: 19. The CDR3 loop is CASSSMRTSGDPEGQETQYF. In DNA, the CDR3 is TGTGCCAGCAGTTCAATGAGGACTAGCGGAGACCCCGAAGGACAAGAGACCCAGTACTTC.

Only a few counts were recorded for this clonotype. V gene TRBV6-1 combines with J gene TRBJ1-5; D is uncertain. The CDR3 runs 12 residues. The V gene's germline CDR1 is MNHNS and CDR2 SASEGT. V was pared by 5 bases and J by 4 bases, with 6 bases between. The chain's CDR3 is CASSRENQPQHF. CDR3 coding DNA: TGTGCCAGCAGTCGAGAAAATCAGCCCCAGCATTTT.

The rearrangement links TRBV2 to TRBJ2-7; 7 bases are shared with TRBD2. Germline V gene sequence: CDR1 SNHLY, CDR2 FYNNEI. The CDR3 spans 15 residues. Unmatched junction bases numbered 7, after V lost 1 base and J lost 4 bases. CDR3: CASSEGPAGFYEQYF. The DNA for the CDR3 is TGTGCCAGCAGTGAAGGTCCAGCGGGATTTTACGAGCAGTACTTC.

This clonotype was found a few times. The rearrangement joins TRBV20-1 to TRBJ1-2; tentative D call: TRBD1 (5 bases). Germline CDR1 DFQATT, CDR2 SNEGSKA (reference sequence). The ends were cut back, 5 bases at V and 7 bases at J, with 14 bases in the middle. The CDR3 totals 12 residues. CDR3 nucleotide sequence: TGCAGTGCTGCCAACAGGTGGGGTGGCTACACCTTC. This codes for CSAANRWGGYTF.

Judged by abundance, this clonotype is medium-sized. The chain has TRBV24-1 and TRBJ2-5; D remains unclear. The V gene's germline CDR1 is KGHDR and CDR2 SFDVKD. V shed 1 base and J shed 5 bases, with 10 bases lying between them. The CDR3 is 14 amino acids. The CDR3 coding sequence is TGTGCCACCAGTGATTTCGGACCCGCCGAGACCCAGTACTTC. Encoded protein: CATSDFGPAETQYF.

This clonotype was seen a handful of times. The V and J genes are TRBV19 and TRBJ2-7; TRBD2 aligns across 13 bases. The CDR3 is 20 amino acids. V gave up 7 bases and J gave up 3 bases; unmatched junction bases: 21. Germline CDR1 LNHDA, CDR2 SQIVND (reference sequence). CDR3 bases: TGTGCCAGTACCCCGGCACGGACTAGCGGGAGAAGAAAGGGGAACTACGAGCAGTACTTC. Translated, it gives CASTPARTSGRRKGNYEQYF. Full variable domain (remainder filled in from reference TRBV19 and TRBJ2-7): DGGITQSPKYLFRKEGQNVTLSCEQNLNHDAMYWYRQDPGQGLRLIYYSQIVNDFQKGDIAEGYSVSREKKESFPLTVTSAQKNPTAFYLCASTPARTSGRRKGNYEQYFGPGTRLTVT.

The gene calls are TRBV20-1 and TRBJ2-1; weak D call: TRBD2 (6 bases). The V gene lost 6 bases and the J gene lost 6 bases, with 18 bases spanning the gap. Looked up from germline, CDR1 is DFQATT and CDR2 is SNEGSKA (reference sequence). CDR3 length equals 14 residues. The CDR3 is CSAETAGTFNEQFF. Here the CDR3 DNA reads TGCAGTGCCGAGACAGCCGGGACTTTCAATGAGCAGTTCTTC.

The CDR3 region is CASSLVFGGLGNTIYF. CDR3 bases: TGTGCCAGCAGTTTAGTTTTCGGGGGCCTTGGAAACACCATATATTTT. The J gene is TRBJ1-3, the V gene TRBV27; perhaps TRBD1 as D (6 bases). Germline loops: CDR1 MNHEY, CDR2 SMNVEV (reference sequence). V lost 2 bases, J lost 3 bases, and 14 bases lay in between. This CDR3 contains 16 residues.

By share, this clonotype ranks as large. This chain joins TRBV29-1 and TRBJ2-1; 9 nucleotides align to TRBD1. This CDR3 region has 15 residues. Germline assignment: CDR1 SQVTM and CDR2 ANQGSEA. J was trimmed by 0 bases and V by 7 bases; bases with no gene match: 7. The CDR3 loop reads CSGGTGISSYNEQFF. Written as DNA, the CDR3 is TGCAGCGGGGGGACAGGGATCAGCTCCTACAATGAGCAGTTCTTC.

This clonotype was counted between two and nine times. CDR3 loop: CSAPGTGDSSPLHF. In DNA, the CDR3 is TGCAGTGCTCCCGGGACAGGGGATAGTTCACCCCTCCACTTT. The chain has TRBV20-1 and TRBJ1-6; 10 positions agree with TRBD1. J was trimmed by 9 bases and V by 5 bases; bases with no gene match: 7. Germline V CDR1 and CDR2: DFQATT, SNEGSKA (reference sequence). This CDR3 spans 14 amino acids.